This T cell receptor beta chain is drawn from a study of T cell responses to AZD1222 COVID-19 vaccine. As concerns this clone: Antigen: not known.

The assay was immunoSEQ multiplex PCR, and TCRdb's table has in-frame clones only and misses some. The profile shows 140,000 to 150,000 clones, over 75% of them singletons. Germline values: CDR1 LGHDT, CDR2 YNNKEL (reference sequence). With 0 bases removed from V and 7 bases from J, the gap between germline ends came to 16 bases. The CDR3 runs to 16 residues. Whole-study results and caveats: Close to half of all spike-specific TCRs reportedly target regions of the variants that are unmutated. Researchers took repertoire samples only after the peak T cell response had come.

This sequence joins TRBV3-1 (or the pseudogene TRBV3-2) and TRBJ2-1, with a tentative D call TRBD2 (5 bases). The source material was peripheral blood, sampled on day 0 of AZD1222 vaccination. This receptor was identified in an adult in good health. Here the CDR3 DNA reads TGTGCCAGCAGCCAAGATGGTGGGCTAGCTAGGAATGAGCAGTTCTTC. This translates into CASSQDGGLARNEQFF.